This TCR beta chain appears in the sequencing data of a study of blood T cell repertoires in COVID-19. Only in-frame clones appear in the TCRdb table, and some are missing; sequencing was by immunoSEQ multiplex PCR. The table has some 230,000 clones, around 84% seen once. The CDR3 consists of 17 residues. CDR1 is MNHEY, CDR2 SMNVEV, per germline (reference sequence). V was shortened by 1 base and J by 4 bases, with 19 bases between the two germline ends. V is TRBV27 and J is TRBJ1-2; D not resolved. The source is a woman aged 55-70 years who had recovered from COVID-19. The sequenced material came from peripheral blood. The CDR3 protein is CASSLYVRVLYVYGYTF. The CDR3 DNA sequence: TGTGCCAGCAGTTTATACGTGAGGGTGCTGTATGTCTATGGCTACACCTTC.